Listed below are T cell receptor beta chains from one sample, sequenced in a study of T-cell reconstitution after alpha-beta-depleted transplantation in children. TCRdb fed the PCR reads into MiXCR, producing one record per CDR3 protein. The data show around 9,000 distinct CDR3 sequences, with approximately 15% seen just once and about 88% held by the top ten. The sequencing here drew on PBMCs, mostly from graft donor cells, taken 60 days after TCRalphabeta/CD19-depleted stem cell transplant. Every receptor here comes from a girl under two years old who had a stem cell transplant for combined immunodeficiency, so the T cells may come from the graft donor. Both conserved end residues are part of each CDR3. The order of the fields is D gene, clone size, V gene, J gene, CDR3 protein, CDR3 DNA. The D gene is left open where the match is weak. Some rows mark clone size as missing; the rest say once, few, many or name a class of expanded clone.

D gene: NA; clone size: medium-sized; V gene: TRBV4-2; J gene: TRBJ2-1; CDR3 protein: CASSQVLEGRRQIEQFF; CDR3 DNA: TGTGCCAGCAGCCAAGTTTTGGAGGGCCGCCGGCAGATCGAGCAGTTCTTC
D gene: NA; clone size: NA; V gene: TRBV5-1; J gene: TRBJ1-2; CDR3 protein: CASSLQGSDPAGGYTF; CDR3 DNA: TGCGCCAGCAGCTTGCAGGGATCGGATCCTGCGGGTGGCTACACCTTC
D gene: NA; clone size: NA; V gene: TRBV6-5; J gene: TRBJ1-2; CDR3 protein: CASSPPGGGYGYTF; CDR3 DNA: TGTGCCAGCAGTCCCCCCGGAGGCGGCTATGGCTACACCTTC
D gene: NA; clone size: few; V gene: TRBV6-2/TRBV6-3; J gene: TRBJ2-5; CDR3 protein: CASSLRQGGETQYF; CDR3 DNA: TGTGCCAGCAGCCTCCGGCAGGGCGGTGAGACCCAGTACTTC
D gene: NA; clone size: NA; V gene: TRBV15; J gene: TRBJ1-1; CDR3 protein: CATSRLPPTEAFF; CDR3 DNA: TGTGCCACCAGCAGACTTCCACCAACTGAAGCTTTCTTT
D gene: NA; clone size: NA; V gene: TRBV5-1; J gene: TRBJ2-7; CDR3 protein: CASSLGRGSIHQQYF; CDR3 DNA: TGCGCCAGCAGCCTAGGACGTGGGAGTATCCACCAGCAGTACTTC
D gene: NA; clone size: many; V gene: TRBV7-9; J gene: TRBJ1-1; CDR3 protein: CASSFTAVMNTEAFF; CDR3 DNA: TGTGCCAGCAGCTTCACGGCGGTCATGAACACTGAAGCTTTCTTT
D gene: NA; clone size: NA; V gene: TRBV5-1; J gene: TRBJ2-7; CDR3 protein: CAPRVHEQYF; CDR3 DNA: TGCGCCCCCAGAGTCCACGAGCAGTACTTC
D gene: NA; clone size: many; V gene: TRBV24-1; J gene: TRBJ2-3; CDR3 protein: CATSDLIRTDTQYF; CDR3 DNA: TGTGCCACCAGTGATTTGATAAGGACAGATACGCAGTATTTT
D gene: TRBD1; clone size: NA; V gene: TRBV7-2; J gene: TRBJ1-2; CDR3 protein: CASTNRGISYGYTF; CDR3 DNA: TGTGCCAGCACAAACAGGGGTATCTCCTATGGCTACACCTTC
D gene: NA; clone size: many; V gene: TRBV5-1; J gene: TRBJ2-2; CDR3 protein: CASSFFTGDGELFF; CDR3 DNA: TGCGCCAGCAGCTTTTTCACGGGAGACGGGGAGCTGTTTTTT
D gene: NA; clone size: many; V gene: TRBV27; J gene: TRBJ1-4; CDR3 protein: CASSLTVGNEKLFF; CDR3 DNA: TGTGCCAGCAGTCTGACAGTGGGTAATGAAAAACTGTTTTTT
D gene: NA; clone size: many; V gene: TRBV20-1; J gene: TRBJ1-5; CDR3 protein: CSARQQVYSNQPQHF; CDR3 DNA: TGCAGTGCTAGACAACAGGTCTATAGCAATCAGCCCCAGCATTTT
D gene: TRBD1; clone size: NA; V gene: TRBV6-5; J gene: TRBJ1-4; CDR3 protein: CASSYDRGGKLFF; CDR3 DNA: TGTGCCAGCAGTTACGACAGGGGAGGAAAACTGTTTTTT
D gene: NA; clone size: many; V gene: TRBV6-2/TRBV6-3; J gene: TRBJ1-5; CDR3 protein: CASTLSRGVRQPQHF; CDR3 DNA: TGTGCCAGCACTCTTTCACGGGGGGTGCGTCAGCCCCAGCATTTT
D gene: TRBD2; clone size: NA; V gene: TRBV7-3; J gene: TRBJ2-1; CDR3 protein: CASSSFGLAGNEQFF; CDR3 DNA: TGTGCCAGCAGCTCCTTCGGACTAGCAGGCAATGAGCAGTTCTTC
D gene: NA; clone size: few; V gene: TRBV7-2; J gene: TRBJ1-6; CDR3 protein: CASSLAPGATDSPLHF; CDR3 DNA: TGTGCCAGCAGCTTAGCGCCTGGGGCTACGGATTCACCCCTCCACTTT
D gene: NA; clone size: NA; V gene: TRBV5-5; J gene: TRBJ1-1; CDR3 protein: CASSLYSYSNTEAFF; CDR3 DNA: TGTGCCAGCAGCTTGTATTCTTACAGTAACACTGAAGCTTTCTTT
D gene: TRBD2; clone size: many; V gene: TRBV3-1; J gene: TRBJ2-3; CDR3 protein: CASSQSRGSVADTQYF; CDR3 DNA: TGTGCCAGCAGCCAGTCGCGCGGGAGTGTCGCGGATACGCAGTATTTT
D gene: TRBD2; clone size: few; V gene: TRBV4-2; J gene: TRBJ2-3; CDR3 protein: CASSQVIPGLAGGTDTQYF; CDR3 DNA: TGTGCCAGCAGCCAAGTAATTCCGGGACTAGCGGGGGGGACAGATACGCAGTATTTT
D gene: NA; clone size: few; V gene: TRBV9; J gene: TRBJ2-5; CDR3 protein: CASSVGASFLLETQYF; CDR3 DNA: TGTGCCAGCAGCGTAGGGGCTAGTTTCCTCCTAGAGACCCAGTACTTC
D gene: NA; clone size: many; V gene: TRBV20-1; J gene: TRBJ1-5; CDR3 protein: CSARDKGDQPQHF; CDR3 DNA: TGCAGTGCTAGAGACAAGGGGGATCAGCCCCAGCATTTT
D gene: TRBD1; clone size: few; V gene: TRBV15; J gene: TRBJ2-2; CDR3 protein: CATSRDYLGTGNTGELFF; CDR3 DNA: TGTGCCACCAGCAGAGATTATTTGGGGACAGGGAACACCGGGGAGCTGTTTTTT